A single sample is the source of the 27 T cell receptor beta chains below, sequenced in a study of tumor-infiltrating lymphocytes in localized non-small cell lung cancer. TCRdb's copy holds only in-frame clones and misses some; the assay was immunoSEQ multiplex PCR. The table shows around 15,000 clones, with under 75% occurring only once. Source material: lung tumor tissue. These receptors were obtained from a human donor with non-small cell lung cancer.

This clone showed up just a few times. The V and J genes are TRBV7-2 and TRBJ1-5, with D possibly being TRBD1 (5 bases). CDR1 is SGHTA, CDR2 FQGNSA, per germline. The CDR3 consists of 13 residues. Trimming removed 7 bases from V and 6 bases from J, with 13 bases in between. The DNA of the CDR3 is TGTGCCAGCATGAGGGACTTGAGTCAGCCCCAGCATTTT. As protein: CASMRDLSQPQHF.

Only a few counts were recorded for this clone. The chain uses TRBV2 and TRBJ2-7; D is uncertain. The V and J ends lost 1 base and 7 bases respectively, with 11 bases between them. Germline lookup yields CDR1 SNHLY and CDR2 FYNNEI. The CDR3 is 13 residues long. CDR3 sequence reads: CASSEGPFGEQYF. In DNA, the CDR3 is TGTGCCAGCAGTGAAGGACCATTCGGGGAGCAGTACTTC. The full variable domain, completed using reference TRBV2 and TRBJ2-7, is EPEVTQTPSHQVTQMGQEVILRCVPISNHLYFYWYRQILGQKVEFLVSFYNNEISEKSEIFDDQFSVERPDGSNFTLKIRSTKLEDSAMYFCASSEGPFGEQYFGPGTRLTVT.

This clone has more than one count but fewer than ten. In DNA form, the CDR3 reads TGTGCCAGCAGCCAAGATCTAGCGGGGGGCACAGATACGCAGTATTTT. Protein sequence: CASSQDLAGGTDTQYF. The chain carries TRBV4-2 and TRBJ2-3; 10 nucleotides match TRBD2. Trimming removed 0 bases from V and 1 base from J; junction bases left unmatched: 1. CDR3 length: 16 amino acids. The germline gives CDR1 LGHNA, CDR2 YNFKEQ.

The chain couples TRBV7-9 to TRBJ2-5, with 10 bases fitting TRBD1. The CDR3 contains 15 residues. Germline V gene data show CDR1 as SEHNR and CDR2 as FQNEAQ (reference sequence). J gave up 9 bases and V 5 bases, and 12 bases lay outside the gene matches. CDR3 amino acids: CASSPDRGRVGPQYF. The CDR3 coding sequence is TGTGCCAGCAGCCCCGACAGGGGGCGAGTCGGGCCCCAGTACTTC.

This chain connects TRBV6-1 to TRBJ1-5, with D uncertain. The CDR3 has 12 residues. The germline V gene encodes CDR1 MNHNS and CDR2 SASEGT. Trimming took 5 bases from V and 3 from J, leaving 5 bases between them. The CDR3 here is CASSQDNQPQHF. The CDR3 bases are TGTGCCAGCAGTCAGGACAATCAGCCCCAGCATTTT.

This clone was detected only once. V is TRBV5-1 and J is TRBJ2-1; 10 nucleotides line up with TRBD2. CDR1 and CDR2 from the germline V gene are SGHRS and YFSETQ. CDR3 length: 16 residues. V lost 2 bases, J lost 7 bases, and 9 bases stayed unmatched. This CDR3 is CASSLRAGGLVNEQFF. The CDR3 nucleotides read TGCGCCAGCAGCTTAAGAGCGGGAGGGCTGGTAAATGAGCAGTTCTTC.

In this sample, this clone turned up once. The chain employs TRBV5-1 and TRBJ1-1; D call uncertain. Trimming took off 2 bases at V and 2 bases at J, with 10 bases between the two ends. The CDR3 loop spans 14 amino acids. Germline CDR1 reads SGHRS; CDR2 reads YFSETQ. The CDR3 DNA sequence: TGCGCCAGCAGCTTTGACACACCAAACACTGAAGCTTTCTTT. Translated: CASSFDTPNTEAFF.

V is TRBV5-1 and J is TRBJ2-6; TRBD2 might be the D (6 bases). CDR1 and CDR2 (germline): SGHRS, YFSETQ. This CDR3 is 16 amino acids long. V was pared by 5 bases and J by 0 bases, with 12 bases between. The CDR3, as DNA: TGCGCCAGCAGGGAGGGCCCGAGCTCTGGGGCCAACGTCCTGACTTTC. It specifies CASREGPSSGANVLTF.

The chain employs TRBV28 and TRBJ2-2; possible D gene TRBD2, 7 bases. Trimming took 5 bases from V and 5 from J, leaving 18 bases between them. Germline loops: CDR1 MDHEN, CDR2 SYDVKM. The CDR3 is 16 residues long. The CDR3 loop reads CASSQGGGSSTGELFF. CDR3 DNA: TGTGCCAGCAGTCAAGGGGGGGGTTCTAGTACCGGGGAGCTGTTTTTT.

The DNA for the CDR3 is TGTGCCAGCAGGCGAGACGGCGGGGCGAACACCGGGGAGCTGTTTTTT. Encoded protein: CASRRDGGANTGELFF. The rearrangement joins TRBV2 to TRBJ2-2, with D possibly TRBD2 on 6 matching bases. CDR3 length equals 16 residues. V lost 6 bases and J 0 bases, leaving 14 bases between the germline ends. Germline lookup yields CDR1 SNHLY and CDR2 FYNNEI. The full variable domain, its missing parts supplied by reference TRBV2 and TRBJ2-2, is EPEVTQTPSHQVTQMGQEVILRCVPISNHLYFYWYRQILGQKVEFLVSFYNNEISEKSEIFDDQFSVERPDGSNFTLKIRSTKLEDSAMYFCASRRDGGANTGELFFGEGSRLTVL.

In its sample, this clone was seen a few times. This sequence joins TRBV19 and TRBJ2-1, with D possibly called TRBD1 or TRBD2 (7 bases each). The length of the CDR3 is 15 residues. The V and J ends lost 4 bases and 6 bases respectively, with 16 bases between them. Germline CDR1 is LNHDA and CDR2 is SQIVND (reference sequence). CDR3 bases: TGTGCCAGTAGTAGGGTCCAGGGGGAGGGCAATGAGCAGTTCTTC. It yields the protein CASSRVQGEGNEQFF.

The V and J genes are TRBV5-4 and TRBJ2-5; D may be TRBD1 (5 bases). The V gene lost 4 bases and the J gene lost 2 bases, with 12 bases spanning the gap. The length of the CDR3 is 14 residues. CDR1 is SGHNT, CDR2 YYREEE, per germline (reference sequence). For the CDR3, the DNA is TGTGCCAGCAGCAGTGGACAAGCGCAAGAGACCCAGTACTTC. As protein: CASSSGQAQETQYF.

V is TRBV19 and J is TRBJ2-3, with 9 positions matching TRBD2. The CDR3 runs to 15 residues. The trim removed 3 bases at V and 3 bases at J, leaving 4 bases unmatched. CDR1 is LNHDA and CDR2 is SQIVND in the germline V gene (reference sequence). The CDR3 loop reads CASSIGGRGTDTQYF. The CDR3 DNA sequence: TGTGCCAGTAGTATTGGCGGGAGGGGGACAGATACGCAGTATTTT. Together with reference TRBV19 and TRBJ2-3, the CDR3 gives the full variable domain: DGGITQSPKYLFRKEGQNVTLSCEQNLNHDAMYWYRQDPGQGLRLIYYSQIVNDFQKGDIAEGYSVSREKKESFPLTVTSAQKNPTAFYLCASSIGGRGTDTQYFGPGTRLTVL.

The chain combines TRBV7-2 with TRBJ2-1, with TRBD2 matching 12 bases. V lost 4 bases and J lost 4; bases outside the gene matches: 2. The CDR3 sequence is 15 residues long. Germline CDR1 and CDR2: SGHTA and FQGNSA. Written as DNA, the CDR3 is TGTGCCAGCAGCTCGGGACTAGCGGGTTACAATGAGCAGTTCTTC. It encodes CASSSGLAGYNEQFF.

V gene TRBV6-1 combines with J gene TRBJ1-5, with no clear D. V lost 5 bases and J 4 bases, leaving 12 bases between the germline ends. This CDR3 spans 14 amino acids. CDR1 and CDR2 (germline): MNHNS, SASEGT. This chain's CDR3 is CASSKGSPNQPQHF. The CDR3 nucleotides are TGTGCCAGCAGTAAAGGTAGCCCGAATCAGCCCCAGCATTTT.

In this sample, this clone turned up once. This chain links TRBV11-3 with TRBJ2-5; no definite D call. From germline, CDR1 is SGHNT and CDR2 YENEEA. This CDR3 is 13 amino acids long. Trimming removed 3 bases from V and 2 bases from J, with 7 bases in between. The CDR3 coding sequence is TGTGCCAGCAGCTTTGGAGTACAAGAGACCCAGTACTTC. This sequence encodes CASSFGVQETQYF.

This clone was observed once. The rearrangement uses TRBV11-3 and TRBJ2-3; unclear D gene. The germline gives CDR1 SGHNT, CDR2 YENEEA. Trimming stripped 1 base from V and 0 bases from J, with 8 bases between. The CDR3 sequence is 15 residues long. The CDR3 nucleotides are TGTGCCAGCAGCTTAGGCCCCAAAAGCACAGATACGCAGTATTTT. Its translation: CASSLGPKSTDTQYF.

This rearrangement joins TRBV5-1 to TRBJ1-2, with D uncertain. This CDR3 comprises 13 residues. The V end was cut by 4 bases, the J end by 8 bases, with 15 bases between. Germline CDR1 and CDR2: SGHRS and YFSETQ. CDR3 nucleotides: TGCGCCAGCAGCCCCGGTGGTTCGGGAGGCTACACCTTC. It translates to CASSPGGSGGYTF.

V usage is TRBV13 and J usage is TRBJ2-7; D ambiguous. The germline V gene encodes CDR1 PRHDT and CDR2 FYEKMQ (reference sequence). V was pared by 2 bases and J by 3 bases, with 14 bases between. This CDR3 is 15 amino acids long. The CDR3 nucleotides are TGTGCCAGCAGCTTATCAACCCTTGGGCTCTACGAGCAGTACTTC. Translated: CASSLSTLGLYEQYF.

This clone was seen a few times. The V gene is TRBV6-5, the J gene TRBJ1-2; no definite D call. There are 13 residues in the CDR3. Germline V gene data show CDR1 as MNHEY and CDR2 as SVGAGI. V was cut by 6 bases and J by 7 bases, with 15 bases left in between. The CDR3 spells CASSYLQGSGYTF. Here the CDR3 DNA reads TGTGCCAGCAGCTATCTCCAAGGTTCTGGCTACACCTTC.

This clone was detected once. The gene calls are TRBV19 and TRBJ2-7; the D gene is possibly TRBD1 (6 bases). Germline V gene data show CDR1 as LNHDA and CDR2 as SQIVND (reference sequence). The V end lost 0 bases, the J end lost 2 bases, and 11 bases lay between the germline ends. There are 15 residues in the CDR3. CDR3 sequence (DNA): TGTGCCAGTAGTATAGATTTGGGACAAACCTACGAGCAGTACTTC. Its protein is CASSIDLGQTYEQYF.

This chain connects TRBV10-2 to TRBJ2-1; either TRBD1 or TRBD2 may supply D (5 bases each). V was trimmed by 3 bases and J by 0 bases, leaving 9 bases between them. This CDR3 region has 15 residues. The V gene's germline CDR1 is WSHSY and CDR2 SAAADI. The CDR3 sequence: CASSDGTSSYNEQFF. In nucleotides, the CDR3 is TGCGCCAGCAGTGATGGGACCAGCTCCTACAATGAGCAGTTCTTC.

The CDR3, as DNA: TGTGCCAGCAGCGTGACAGGGGAAACTGAAGCTTTCTTT. It specifies CASSVTGETEAFF. The chain employs TRBV11-3 and TRBJ1-1, with TRBD1 identical over 8 bases. CDR3 length equals 13 residues. Germline V CDR1 and CDR2: SGHNT, YENEEA. The junction had 4 bases not matched to a gene; V was cut back by 5 bases and J by 5 bases.

V is TRBV6-1 and J is TRBJ2-1; 7 bases agree with TRBD2. Germline CDR1 reads MNHNS; CDR2 reads SASEGT. Trimming at V came to 1 base and at J to 7 bases, leaving 7 bases not matched to a gene. The CDR3 runs 15 residues. CDR3 protein: CASSEVSGTRNEQFF. The CDR3, as DNA: TGTGCCAGCAGTGAAGTAAGCGGGACGCGAAATGAGCAGTTCTTC.

The J gene is TRBJ2-2, the V gene TRBV5-4; TRBD2 matches 7 bases. Trimming cost V 0 bases and J 5 bases; bases outside gene matches: 7. CDR3 length: 16 residues. Per germline, CDR1 SGHNT and CDR2 YYREEE (reference sequence). The CDR3: CASSLAGTGGTGELFF. The CDR3 coding sequence is TGTGCCAGCAGCTTGGCGGGGACCGGGGGGACCGGGGAGCTGTTTTTT. The entire variable domain, with the rest obtained from reference TRBV5-4 and TRBJ2-2, is as follows: ETGVTQSPTHLIKTRGQQVTLRCSSQSGHNTVSWYQQALGQGPQFIFQYYREEENGRGNFPPRFSGLQFPNYSSELNVNALELDDSALYLCASSLAGTGGTGELFFGEGSRLTVL.

The CDR3 is CASSRAGSKIYNEQFF. As DNA, the CDR3 is TGTGCCAGCAGCAGAGCGGGGAGCAAAATCTACAATGAGCAGTTCTTC. The rearrangement joins TRBV7-9 to TRBJ2-1, with 7 bases identical to TRBD2. The germline CDR1 and CDR2 sequences are SEHNR and FQNEAQ (reference sequence). Germline trimming cut 5 bases from V and 3 bases from J; bases unmatched to any gene: 10. The CDR3 contains 16 residues.

The V gene is TRBV19, the J gene TRBJ1-1; tentative D call: TRBD1 (5 bases). Germline lookup yields CDR1 LNHDA and CDR2 SQIVND (reference sequence). Trimming left V 5 bases short and J 0 bases short, with 10 bases between. This CDR3 region has 14 residues. The CDR3 region is CASSLRQMNTEAFF. The CDR3 region has the DNA TGTGCCAGTAGTCTCCGACAGATGAACACTGAAGCTTTCTTT.